The rows below give T cell receptor beta chains drawn from one sample of a study of T-cell reconstitution after alpha-beta-depleted transplantation in children. TCRdb re-analysed the PCR reads in MiXCR, keeping a single row per CDR3 protein. Of approximately 500,000 distinct CDR3 sequences listed, 25% to 30% are singletons. This specimen was PBMCs, taken before TCRalphabeta/CD19-depleted stem cell transplant. The receptors stem from a boy younger than two with Wiskott-Aldrich syndrome, due to receive a stem cell transplant. Both conserved end residues are part of each CDR3. The D gene is left open where the match is weak. Only some rows state a clone size, as once, few, many or a class for expanded clones.

cdr3_nt,cdr3_aa,d_call,v_call,cdr3_length,clone_size,j_call
TGCGCCAGTAGAGCAGGGACGGAAGAAGAGACCCAGTACTTC,CASRAGTEEETQYF,.,TRBV5-1,14,few,TRBJ2-5
TGTGCCAGCAGTTACTCGTCCCAGGGGCGGACTGAAGCTTTCTTT,CASSYSSQGRTEAFF,.,TRBV6-5,15,.,TRBJ1-1
TGTGCCAGCAGTTTAGGGGGGTCTAGGGCCTACACCTTC,CASSLGGSRAYTF,.,TRBV12-3/TRBV12-4,13,.,TRBJ1-2
TGCGCCAGCAGCTTGGTAGGGCGCTCCTACAATGAGCAGTTCTTC,CASSLVGRSYNEQFF,.,TRBV5-1,15,.,TRBJ2-1
TGTGCCAGCAGCCGCCCGAGACTAGCCACTTTTAGCTCCTACAATGAGCAGTTCTTC,CASSRPRLATFSSYNEQFF,TRBD2,TRBV4-2,19,.,TRBJ2-1
TGTGCCAGCAGCTTACGCAGGGATTTCTACGAGCAGTACTTC,CASSLRRDFYEQYF,.,TRBV11-2,14,once,TRBJ2-7
TGTGCCAGCACCCCAGGGGCGGTGGGCTACACCTTC,CASTPGAVGYTF,.,TRBV6-1,12,few,TRBJ1-2
TGTGCCAGCAGTTTAGGCGGCCAGTTCACCGGGGAGCTGTTTTTT,CASSLGGQFTGELFF,.,TRBV12-3/TRBV12-4,15,.,TRBJ2-2
TGTGCCAGCAGTTCACTAGCGGGACGTTTTGAGCAGTTCTTC,CASSSLAGRFEQFF,TRBD2,TRBV4-2,14,few,TRBJ2-1
TGCGCCAGCAGCTTATGGGGACGTTCGCACACCGGGGAGCTGTTTTTT,CASSLWGRSHTGELFF,.,TRBV5-1,16,.,TRBJ2-2
TGCGCCAGTAAAGGGACAGGGGGTAACGAGCAGTACTTC,CASKGTGGNEQYF,TRBD1,TRBV5-1,13,.,TRBJ2-7
TGCAGTGCTGCCTTGCTGTCTGAAGCTTTCTTT,CSAALLSEAFF,.,TRBV20-1,11,.,TRBJ1-1
TGTGCCAGCAGCACCGGGACAGGGATACCTTCTATGTATGGCTACACCTTC,CASSTGTGIPSMYGYTF,TRBD1,TRBV5-5,17,few,TRBJ1-2
TGTGCCATCAGACTAGCGGGAGATTCCGACGAGCAGTACTTC,CAIRLAGDSDEQYF,TRBD2,TRBV10-3,14,.,TRBJ2-7
TGTGCCAGCAGCCGAGTAGCGGGAGTAGTTTCAGATACGCAGTATTTT,CASSRVAGVVSDTQYF,TRBD2,TRBV4-2,16,.,TRBJ2-3
TGTGCCTGGAGTGTATCCGGGGCCGGAGGTGAGACCCAGTACTTC,CAWSVSGAGGETQYF,.,TRBV30,15,.,TRBJ2-5
TGCAGCGTCCCGGACAGTCCTAACTATGGCTACACCTTC,CSVPDSPNYGYTF,.,TRBV29-1,13,.,TRBJ1-2
TGCAGCGTTGAATTCCGTGCGGTAGGCACTGAAGCTTTCTTT,CSVEFRAVGTEAFF,.,TRBV29-1,14,.,TRBJ1-1
TGCAGTGCTAGAGATCGGAGGCAGGGGGCTAATTCCATATATTTT,CSARDRRQGANSIYF,TRBD1,TRBV20-1,15,.,TRBJ1-3
TGCGCCAGCAGCTTGGAAGTAAACAATGAGCAGTTCTTC,CASSLEVNNEQFF,.,TRBV5-1,13,many,TRBJ2-1
TGTGCCAGCACTCGAACTAGCGGGAGGGCCTACGAGCAGTACTTC,CASTRTSGRAYEQYF,TRBD2,TRBV2,15,few,TRBJ2-7
TGCGCCAGCAGCTTGGATGGGAGGGGAGGCAATGAGCAGTTCTTC,CASSLDGRGGNEQFF,TRBD2,TRBV5-1,15,few,TRBJ2-1
TGTGCCAGCAGTTTATGGACCACAGATACGCAGTATTTT,CASSLWTTDTQYF,.,TRBV27,13,.,TRBJ2-3
TGTGCCATCAGTGAGTTGGACAGGTTAGCCAACGAGCAGTACTTC,CAISELDRLANEQYF,TRBD1,TRBV10-3,15,few,TRBJ2-7
TGTGCCATCAGTGAGTTAGCGCCAAACTACGAGCAGTACTTC,CAISELAPNYEQYF,.,TRBV10-3,14,few,TRBJ2-7
TGCGCCAGCAGCTTTCGCTCGGGACAGCCCGTCTACGAGCAGTACTTC,CASSFRSGQPVYEQYF,TRBD1,TRBV5-1,16,.,TRBJ2-7
TGTGCCAGCAGCTTAGAGGCGGTGGGTACGCAGTATTTT,CASSLEAVGTQYF,.,TRBV7-2,13,.,TRBJ2-3
TGTGCCAGCAGTTCCGACAGGGAAGAGACCCAGTACTTC,CASSSDREETQYF,TRBD1,TRBV7-6,13,few,TRBJ2-5
TGTGCCAGCAGCTCGCTAGCGGGAGACGACAATGAGCAGTTCTTC,CASSSLAGDDNEQFF,TRBD2,TRBV7-9,15,.,TRBJ2-1
TGCGCCAGCAGCCAAGTAGACAGGGCGGGAGCTGAAGCTTTCTTT,CASSQVDRAGAEAFF,TRBD1,TRBV4-1,15,few,TRBJ1-1
TGTGCCACCAGTGGGACAGGGGCAGGGTTAAATTCTCTCAATCAGCCCCAGCATTTT,CATSGTGAGLNSLNQPQHF,TRBD1,TRBV24-1,19,few,TRBJ1-5
TGTGCCAGCAGCGGGGGACCTCTTCAAGAGACCCAGTACTTC,CASSGGPLQETQYF,.,TRBV9,14,.,TRBJ2-5